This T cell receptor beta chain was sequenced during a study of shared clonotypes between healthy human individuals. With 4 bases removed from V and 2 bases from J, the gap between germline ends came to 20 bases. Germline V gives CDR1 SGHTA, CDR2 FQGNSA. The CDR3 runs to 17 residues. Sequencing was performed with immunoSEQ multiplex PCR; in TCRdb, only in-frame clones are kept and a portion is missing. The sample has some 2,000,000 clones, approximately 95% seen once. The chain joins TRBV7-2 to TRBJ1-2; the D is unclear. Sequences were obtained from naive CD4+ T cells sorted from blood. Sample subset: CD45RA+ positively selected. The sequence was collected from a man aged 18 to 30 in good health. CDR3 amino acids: CASSYLLVSQDNYGYTF. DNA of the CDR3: TGTGCCAGCAGCTACCTTCTAGTAAGTCAAGACAACTATGGCTACACCTTC. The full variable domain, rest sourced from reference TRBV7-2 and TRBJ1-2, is GAGVSQSPSNKVTEKGKDVELRCDPISGHTALYWYRQSLGQGLEFLIYFQGNSAPDKSGLPSDRFSAERTGGSVSTLTIQRTQQEDSAVYLCASSYLLVSQDNYGYTFGSGTRLTVV.